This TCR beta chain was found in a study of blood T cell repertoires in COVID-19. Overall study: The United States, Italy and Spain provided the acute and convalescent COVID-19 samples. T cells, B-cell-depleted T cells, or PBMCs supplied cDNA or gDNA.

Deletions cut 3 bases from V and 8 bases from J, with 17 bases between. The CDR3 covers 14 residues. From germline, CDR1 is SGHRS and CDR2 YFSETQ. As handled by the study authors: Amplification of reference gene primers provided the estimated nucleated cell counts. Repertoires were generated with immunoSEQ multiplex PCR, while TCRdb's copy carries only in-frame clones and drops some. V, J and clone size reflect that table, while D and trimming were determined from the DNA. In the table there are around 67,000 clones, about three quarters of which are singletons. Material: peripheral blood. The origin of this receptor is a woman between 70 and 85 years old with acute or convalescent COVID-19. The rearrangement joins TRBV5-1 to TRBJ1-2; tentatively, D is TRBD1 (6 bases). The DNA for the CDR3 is TGCGCCAGCAGCTACGGGACATCTCTTGTGGGCTACACCTTC. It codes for CASSYGTSLVGYTF. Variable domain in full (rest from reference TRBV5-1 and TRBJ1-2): KAGVTQTPRYLIKTRGQQVTLSCSPISGHRSVSWYQQTPGQGLQFLFEYFSETQRNKGNFPGRFSGRQFSNSRSEMNVSTLELGDSALYLCASSYGTSLVGYTFGSGTRLTVV.